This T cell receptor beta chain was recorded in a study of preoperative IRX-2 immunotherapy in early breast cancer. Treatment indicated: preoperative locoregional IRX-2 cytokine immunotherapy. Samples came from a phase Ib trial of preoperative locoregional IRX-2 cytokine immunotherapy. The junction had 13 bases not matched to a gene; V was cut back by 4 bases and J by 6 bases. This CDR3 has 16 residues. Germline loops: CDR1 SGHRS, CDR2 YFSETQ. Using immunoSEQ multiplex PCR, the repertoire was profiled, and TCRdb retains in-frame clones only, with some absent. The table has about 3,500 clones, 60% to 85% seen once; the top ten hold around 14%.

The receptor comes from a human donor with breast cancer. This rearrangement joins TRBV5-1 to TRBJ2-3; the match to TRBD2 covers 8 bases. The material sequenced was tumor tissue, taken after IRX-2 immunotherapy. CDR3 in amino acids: CASSAKLAANGDTQYF. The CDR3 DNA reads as TGCGCCAGCAGCGCTAAACTAGCGGCTAATGGGGATACGCAGTATTTT.